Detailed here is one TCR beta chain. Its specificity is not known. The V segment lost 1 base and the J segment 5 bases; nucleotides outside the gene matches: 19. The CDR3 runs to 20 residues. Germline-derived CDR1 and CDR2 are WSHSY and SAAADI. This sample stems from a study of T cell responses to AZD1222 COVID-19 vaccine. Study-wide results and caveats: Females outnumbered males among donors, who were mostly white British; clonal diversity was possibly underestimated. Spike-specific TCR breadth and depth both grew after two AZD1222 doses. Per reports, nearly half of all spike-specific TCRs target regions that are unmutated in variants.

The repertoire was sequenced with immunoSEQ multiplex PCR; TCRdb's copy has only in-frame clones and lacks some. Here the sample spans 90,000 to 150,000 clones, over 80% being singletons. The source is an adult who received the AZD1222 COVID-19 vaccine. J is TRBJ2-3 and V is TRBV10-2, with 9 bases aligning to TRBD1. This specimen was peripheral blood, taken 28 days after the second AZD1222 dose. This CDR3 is CASSEFPFWDRAKRRDTQYF. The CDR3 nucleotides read TGCGCCAGCAGTGAGTTCCCCTTTTGGGACAGGGCAAAGAGAAGAGATACGCAGTATTTT.